The present entry profiles one T cell receptor (beta chain) with its context. Losses at the gene ends were 6 bases for V and 6 bases for J; bases not matched to a gene: 9. This CDR3 is built from 15 residues. Looked up from germline, CDR1 is ENHRY and CDR2 is SYGVKD. Assay used: immunoSEQ multiplex PCR; TCRdb lists only in-frame clones, some missing. There are around 280,000 clones in the sample; roughly 80% occur only once, and about 4% lies in the top ten. This sample was included in a study of blood T cell repertoires in COVID-19. Study background: Samples of COVID-19 (acute and convalescent) were obtained from the United States, Italy and Spain.

This TCR was sampled from a woman aged 50 to 65 with active or convalescent COVID-19. This chain joins TRBV10-3 and TRBJ2-2, with 8 bases fitting TRBD1. The specimen was peripheral blood. The CDR3 is CAIRSDRDKSGELFF. DNA for the CDR3: TGTGCCATCAGGTCGGACAGGGATAAATCCGGGGAGCTGTTTTTT.